The 12 T cell receptor beta chains below were found in one sample sequenced in a study of T cells in Graves' hyperthyroidism and ophthalmopathy. RNA transcripts served as the template for amplifying TCR beta CDR3 regions. Researchers ran a first-round RT-PCR on the TCR CDR3 using the HTBI primer set. TCRdb re-analysed the multiplex PCR reads in MiXCR, keeping a single row per CDR3 protein. This table holds 600,000 to 750,000 distinct CDR3 sequences, approximately 15% found once. Sequenced input: blood. Receptor source: a man aged 50 to 60 with Graves' hyperthyroidism.

Here the CDR3 reads CATSDRASGRQFF. The CDR3 coding sequence is TGTGCCACCAGTGATCGGGCTTCCGGAAGGCAGTTCTTC. This chain uses TRBV24-1 with TRBJ2-1; no definite D call. V gave up 3 bases and J gave up 12 bases, with 14 bases separating them. Per germline, CDR1 KGHDR and CDR2 SFDVKD. This CDR3 comprises 13 residues.

In regard to this clonotype: This sequence may be a read error, since a much larger clone differs from it by one base. The V and J genes are TRBV6-2 or TRBV6-3 and TRBJ2-1; D ambiguous. The CDR3 extends over 15 amino acids. CDR1 and CDR2 (germline): MNHEY, SVGEGT. The V and J ends lost 4 bases and 2 bases respectively, with 12 bases between them. CDR3 amino acids: CASSCRTHTYNEQFF. CDR3 nucleotide sequence: TGTGCCAGCAGTTGTCGAACTCACACCTACAATGAGCAGTTCTTC.

This clonotype was found many times. This rearrangement joins TRBV27 to TRBJ2-7; D may be TRBD1 (5 bases). V lost 6 bases to trimming and J lost 4 bases, with 13 bases between them. The germline CDR1 and CDR2 sequences are MNHEY and SMNVEV (reference sequence). The CDR3 is 13 amino acids. CDR3 sequence reads: CASRPSGRYEQYF. CDR3 DNA: TGTGCCAGCAGACCGTCAGGGCGGTACGAGCAGTACTTC.

The V call is TRBV28, the J call TRBJ1-1; D possibly corresponds to TRBD1 (5 bases). Trimming pared 10 bases from V and 4 bases from J, leaving 22 bases between. Per germline, CDR1 MDHEN and CDR2 SYDVKM. CDR3 size: 15 residues. Here the CDR3 DNA reads TGTGCCACTCCCGGCTGGCAGGGAGGTAGCACTGAAGCTTTCTTT. Its protein product is CATPGWQGGSTEAFF. Full variable domain (outside the CDR3, taken from reference TRBV28 and TRBJ1-1): DVKVTQSSRYLVKRTGEKVFLECVQDMDHENMFWYRQDPGLGLRLIYFSYDVKMKEKGDIPEGYSVSREKKERFSLILESASTNQTSMYLCATPGWQGGSTEAFFGQGTRLTVV.

This clonotype occurred a few times. This chain uses TRBV7-2 with TRBJ2-1; D ambiguous. The CDR3 has 16 residues. The V end was cut by 6 bases, the J end by 8 bases, with 23 bases between. Germline loops: CDR1 SGHTA, CDR2 FQGNSA. The CDR3: CASRDLGLSFRYEQFF. The CDR3 DNA reads as TGTGCCAGCAGGGACCTGGGGTTATCGTTTCGCTATGAGCAGTTCTTC.

This clonotype has a handful of counts. This sequence joins TRBV7-2 and TRBJ2-7; TRBD2 aligns across 10 bases. After removal of 1 base from V and 6 bases from J, the junction contained 3 bases not matched to a gene. The V gene's germline CDR1 is SGHTA and CDR2 FQGNSA. The CDR3 covers 14 residues. CDR3 sequence: CASSLGTSGTEQYF. The CDR3 coding sequence is TGTGCCAGCAGCTTAGGAACTAGCGGGACCGAGCAGTACTTC.

This clonotype was seen many times. This chain connects TRBV7-2 to TRBJ2-4; D perhaps matches TRBD2 (5 bases). Per germline, CDR1 SGHTA and CDR2 FQGNSA. The CDR3 length is 16 residues. Trimming took off 3 bases at V and 5 bases at J, with 17 bases between the two ends. Here the CDR3 DNA reads TGTGCCAGCAGCTTCCCCCCGGGGAGTCTTGAAAACATTCAGTACTTC. Its translation: CASSFPPGSLENIQYF. The full variable domain, in which reference TRBV7-2 and TRBJ2-4 provide the parts outside the CDR3, is GAGVSQSPSNKVTEKGKDVELRCDPISGHTALYWYRQSLGQGLEFLIYFQGNSAPDKSGLPSDRFSAERTGGSVSTLTIQRTQQEDSAVYLCASSFPPGSLENIQYFGAGTRLSVL.

With respect to this clonotype: A clone one base away is much larger, so this may be a read error. This sequence joins TRBV12-3 or TRBV12-4 and TRBJ1-3; D not certain. CDR3 length equals 14 residues. The CDR3, as DNA: TGTGCCAGCAGGCGTTCCAGCTCTAGAAACACCATATATTTT. The encoded protein is CASRRSSSRNTIYF.

At least ten counts were recorded for this clonotype. The V gene is TRBV18, the J gene TRBJ2-3, with unresolved D. Trimming removed 3 bases at V and 5 bases at J, with 12 bases between. Germline V CDR1 and CDR2: KGHSH, LQKENI. This CDR3 has 14 residues. This CDR3 is CASSPGGGVDTQYF. In DNA, the CDR3 is TGTGCCAGCTCACCGGGCGGTGGGGTAGATACGCAGTATTTT.

This clonotype was seen a handful of times. This rearrangement joins TRBV20-1 to TRBJ1-5; tentative D call: TRBD1 (6 bases). Trimming removed 4 bases at V and 1 base at J, with 11 bases between. The CDR3 loop spans 14 amino acids. CDR1 is DFQATT and CDR2 is SNEGSKA in the germline V gene (reference sequence). DNA of the CDR3: TGCAGTGCTACACAGGGAATGAGCAATCAGCCCCAGCATTTT. It encodes CSATQGMSNQPQHF.

The table lists this clonotype with many counts. The chain has TRBV7-2 and TRBJ2-7, with D tentatively TRBD2 (5 bases). Germline CDR1 reads SGHTA; CDR2 reads FQGNSA. V lost 1 base to trimming and J lost 7 bases, with 17 bases between them. This CDR3 has 15 amino acids. The DNA of the CDR3 is TGTGCCAGCAGCTTAGGGACGTCGGGGTCGTTTGAGCAGTACTTC. It yields the protein CASSLGTSGSFEQYF. The full variable domain, with the rest looked up from reference TRBV7-2 and TRBJ2-7, is GAGVSQSPSNKVTEKGKDVELRCDPISGHTALYWYRQSLGQGLEFLIYFQGNSAPDKSGLPSDRFSAERTGGSVSTLTIQRTQQEDSAVYLCASSLGTSGSFEQYFGPGTRLTVT.

This clonotype occurred many times. This chain links TRBV6-1 with TRBJ2-3, with unresolved D. The CDR3 extends over 16 amino acids. V was clipped by 8 bases and J by 2 bases, with 20 bases between them. Germline V gives CDR1 MNHNS, CDR2 SASEGT. CDR3 protein: CASHLQANVFTDTQYF. CDR3 DNA: TGTGCCAGCCACCTCCAAGCGAATGTTTTCACAGATACGCAGTATTTT.